The rows below give T cell receptor beta chains drawn from one sample of a study of control samples from healthy donors and cancer patients. Measured with immunoSEQ multiplex PCR; TCRdb has only the in-frame clones, and not every one. The table shows roughly 370,000 clones, with around nine tenths occurring only once. Sequencing input: PBMCs. These receptors were obtained from a man aged 35 to 55 with head and neck cancer. Each CDR3 is given with its conserved first and last residue. The D gene is left open where the match is weak. The size of a clone is reported for some rows only, either as once, few or many, or as a class for expanded clones.

CDR3nt | CDR3aa | d_gene | j_gene | abundance | v_gene | len
TGTGCCAGCAGCCAAAGGACAGGAAGTTACGAGCAGTACTTC | CASSQRTGSYEQYF | TRBD1 | TRBJ2-7 | few | TRBV5-4 | 14
TGTGCCAGCAGGCACGGCAGCGGGAGGGACGAGCAGTACTTC | CASRHGSGRDEQYF | TRBD2 | TRBJ2-7 | NA | TRBV7-8 | 14
TGTGCCAGCAGCCAACCTGGCGGTTCTGGGGCCAACGTCCTGACTTTC | CASSQPGGSGANVLTF | NA | TRBJ2-6 | NA | TRBV3-1/TRBV3-2 | 16
TGTGCCAGCATCCCCCCTCCGGGGGAGGGCTATGGCTACACCTTC | CASIPPPGEGYGYTF | NA | TRBJ1-2 | NA | TRBV28 | 15
TGTGCCAGCAGCTCTCTAGCCTCTGCCGCTTTCTTT | CASSSLASAAFF | NA | TRBJ1-1 | NA | TRBV7-9 | 12
TGTGCCAGCAGCGGGACAGGGCATACCTACGAGCAGTACTTC | CASSGTGHTYEQYF | TRBD1 | TRBJ2-7 | NA | TRBV2 | 14
TGTGCCAGCAGCCAACAACTTAGGGGATACGAGCAGTACTTC | CASSQQLRGYEQYF | NA | TRBJ2-7 | NA | TRBV27 | 14
TGTGCCAGCAGCCAAGATTTGGACAGGGTGAACACTGAAGCTTTCTTT | CASSQDLDRVNTEAFF | TRBD1 | TRBJ1-1 | NA | TRBV14 | 16
TGCGCCAGCAGCTTGATCGGGAGTGAGACCCAGTACTTC | CASSLIGSETQYF | NA | TRBJ2-5 | NA | TRBV5-1 | 13
TGTGCCAGCAGTGAATTTGCAGACACTGAAGCTTTCTTT | CASSEFADTEAFF | NA | TRBJ1-1 | NA | TRBV6-1 | 13
TGTGCCAGTAGTATCGCAGCCCGGGGCTACACCTTC | CASSIAARGYTF | NA | TRBJ1-2 | NA | TRBV19 | 12
TGTGCCAGCAGCTCGGGACTAGCGGGAGGAGGTAATGAGCAGTTCTTC | CASSSGLAGGGNEQFF | TRBD2 | TRBJ2-1 | NA | TRBV11-2 | 16
TGTGCCAGCAGCCCCTCGGTGTCGTCAGAAAGTTATGGCTACACCTTC | CASSPSVSSESYGYTF | NA | TRBJ1-2 | NA | TRBV5-5 | 16
TGTGCCAGCAGCTTTGAAACAGGGGGAAGCAATCAGCCCCAGCATTTT | CASSFETGGSNQPQHF | TRBD1 | TRBJ1-5 | NA | TRBV7-8 | 16
TGTGCCAGTAGTATCGGGTTTTTCGCGGCAGACCCCTCCTACAATGAGCAGTTCTTC | CASSIGFFAADPSYNEQFF | NA | TRBJ2-1 | NA | TRBV19 | 19
TGTGCCTGGAGTCGGACAGGGGGGAGTCAGCCCCAGCATTTT | CAWSRTGGSQPQHF | TRBD1 | TRBJ1-5 | NA | TRBV30 | 14
TGTGCCAGCTCACAGGGCGCCGGGGAGCTGTTTTTT | CASSQGAGELFF | NA | TRBJ2-2 | NA | TRBV18 | 12
TGCGCCAGCAGTTTCGGAGCCTCCGGTGGCACTGAAGCTTTCTTT | CASSFGASGGTEAFF | NA | TRBJ1-1 | NA | TRBV5-1 | 15
TGTGCCAGCAGTTCGGACTCGAGCTCTGGAAACACCATATATTTT | CASSSDSSSGNTIYF | NA | TRBJ1-3 | NA | TRBV6-5 | 15
TGTGCCAGCAGTTTGGAAAAGGTTGTGGGTTTGCACACTGAAGCTTTCTTT | CASSLEKVVGLHTEAFF | NA | TRBJ1-1 | NA | TRBV28 | 17
TGTGCCATCAGTGACCCGGTGGGGTTTAATGAAAAACTGTTTTTT | CAISDPVGFNEKLFF | NA | TRBJ1-4 | NA | TRBV10-3 | 15
TGCGCCAGCAGCCCGGCCTCGATCACCGGGGAGCTGTTTTTT | CASSPASITGELFF | NA | TRBJ2-2 | few | TRBV5-1 | 14
TGTGCCATCCCCAAACTCCGAGCCAAAAACATTCAGTACTTC | CAIPKLRAKNIQYF | NA | TRBJ2-4 | NA | TRBV19 | 14
TGTGCCAGCAGCGGAGGGACGGCTGAAAAACTGTTTTTT | CASSGGTAEKLFF | NA | TRBJ1-4 | once | TRBV7-9 | 13
TGTGCCAGCCGCGCCAGCGGGAGTTCCTACGAGCAGTACTTC | CASRASGSSYEQYF | TRBD2 | TRBJ2-7 | NA | TRBV28 | 14
TGTGCCAGCGGCACCCTGGGGGAGACCCAGTACTTC | CASGTLGETQYF | NA | TRBJ2-5 | few | TRBV9 | 12
TGTGCCACCAGTGATTTCGGCGGGGAAAAACTGTTTTTT | CATSDFGGEKLFF | NA | TRBJ1-4 | once | TRBV24-1 | 13
TGTGCCAGCAGCTTGACAGGGATGGAGGTCACTGAAGCTTTCTTT | CASSLTGMEVTEAFF | NA | TRBJ1-1 | NA | TRBV5-8 | 15
TGCAGCGTTCACAGGGTAGGAACTGAAGCTTTCTTT | CSVHRVGTEAFF | NA | TRBJ1-1 | NA | TRBV29-1 | 12
TGTGCCAGCAGGGCGACAGGGGAAGCTTTCTTT | CASRATGEAFF | TRBD1 | TRBJ1-1 | NA | TRBV6-5 | 11
TGTGCCAGCGGGGTGGGAGGGGGTACGCAGTATTTT | CASGVGGGTQYF | NA | TRBJ2-3 | NA | TRBV7-2 | 12
TGTGCCAGCAGCTTAGCGGAGGGATCAGATACGCAGTATTTT | CASSLAEGSDTQYF | NA | TRBJ2-3 | NA | TRBV7-9 | 14
TGTGCCAGCAGTCCGCCGGGAGCACTGGTCGGTGAAAAACTGTTTTTT | CASSPPGALVGEKLFF | NA | TRBJ1-4 | NA | TRBV28 | 16
TGTGCCAGCAGCTTAGCGCAGCCTGGGAGCACTGAAGCTTTCTTT | CASSLAQPGSTEAFF | NA | TRBJ1-1 | NA | TRBV7-8 | 15
TGTGCCAGCAGTTTCAGGGGTCGAAACACCGGGGAGCTGTTTTTT | CASSFRGRNTGELFF | NA | TRBJ2-2 | once | TRBV27 | 15
TGTGCCAGTAGTTCACAGGGGGCGACCAACGTCCTGACTTTC | CASSSQGATNVLTF | TRBD1 | TRBJ2-6 | NA | TRBV19 | 14
TGTGCCAGCAGTGCACTCCTACGGGGCTACACCTTC | CASSALLRGYTF | NA | TRBJ1-2 | NA | TRBV28 | 12
TGTGCCATCAGTGAGTCCACTGACGGGAACACTGAAGCTTTCTTT | CAISESTDGNTEAFF | NA | TRBJ1-1 | NA | TRBV10-3 | 15
TGTGCCAGCAGCGTTGGGCCGGCCAAAAACATTCAGTACTTC | CASSVGPAKNIQYF | NA | TRBJ2-4 | NA | TRBV9 | 14
TGCGCCAGCAGCTCGGACAGGGCGGATGAAAAACTGTTTTTT | CASSSDRADEKLFF | TRBD1 | TRBJ1-4 | NA | TRBV5-1 | 14
TGCGCCAGCAGTGTGGCAGGGCACACAGATACGCAGTATTTT | CASSVAGHTDTQYF | NA | TRBJ2-3 | NA | TRBV10-1 | 14
TGTGCCAGCAGCGGTCCAGCAGATACGCAGTATTTT | CASSGPADTQYF | NA | TRBJ2-3 | NA | TRBV9 | 12
TGTGCCAGCCGGACTAGCGGTCCGACCCAGTACTTC | CASRTSGPTQYF | TRBD2 | TRBJ2-5 | NA | TRBV2 | 12
TGTGCCAGCAGCGCGGGACGGAACTATGGCTACACCTTC | CASSAGRNYGYTF | NA | TRBJ1-2 | NA | TRBV9 | 13
TGTGCCAGCAGCCCCGACAGGGATCAGCCCCAGCATTTT | CASSPDRDQPQHF | TRBD1 | TRBJ1-5 | NA | TRBV27 | 13
TGTGCCAGTAGTATAGTAGACAGTATGAACACTGAAGCTTTCTTT | CASSIVDSMNTEAFF | NA | TRBJ1-1 | NA | TRBV19 | 15
TGCAGTGCTAGAGCGCGAGATACGCAGTATTTT | CSARARDTQYF | NA | TRBJ2-3 | NA | TRBV20-1 | 11
TGTGCCAGCAGTTCGTCAGGGGGCAGTGTCGGGGAGCTGTTTTTT | CASSSSGGSVGELFF | TRBD1 | TRBJ2-2 | once | TRBV11-3 | 15
TGTGCCAGCAGTTCCCGGACAGGGAACACCTACTCTGGGGCCAACGTCCTGACTTTC | CASSSRTGNTYSGANVLTF | TRBD1 | TRBJ2-6 | NA | TRBV28 | 19
TGTGCCAGCAGTTTATGGTCAGGTCCATCGAACACTGAAGCTTTCTTT | CASSLWSGPSNTEAFF | NA | TRBJ1-1 | few | TRBV27 | 16
TGTGCCAGCAGTACTACAGGGGGCTTCACAGATACGCAGTATTTT | CASSTTGGFTDTQYF | TRBD1 | TRBJ2-3 | NA | TRBV6-4 | 15